Reported below is one TCR beta chain. Germline V lookup: CDR1 SGHTA, CDR2 FQGNSA. The CDR3 length is 16 residues. Trimming stripped 5 bases from V and 0 bases from J, with 14 bases between. This sample is part of a study of OX40 agonist ivuxolimab in advanced cancers. Across the whole study: Intravenous ivuxolimab at 0.01 to 10 mg/kg was given to patients every 2 weeks. Partial responses were achieved by three patients: one hepatocellular carcinoma, two cutaneous melanoma.

TCRdb keeps only in-frame clones here, not all; method: immunoSEQ multiplex PCR. The top ten clones hold around 25% of a sample with 35,000 to 40,000 clones, more than 75% of them seen once. This sequence joins TRBV7-2 and TRBJ1-3, with no clear D. This TCR was recovered from an adult with an advanced solid tumor such as melanoma, head and neck, liver or kidney cancer. This material consisted of CD4+ or CD8+ T cells sorted from blood, taken in a trial of the OX40 agonist ivuxolimab. The CDR3: CASSQNGPGSGNTIYF. CDR3 sequence (DNA): TGTGCCAGCAGCCAAAACGGACCGGGCTCTGGAAACACCATATATTTT.